Listed below are T cell receptor beta chains from one sample, sequenced in a study of cytomegalovirus exposure and HLA in healthy donors. This table comes from immunoSEQ multiplex PCR, and its TCRdb copy is limited to in-frame clones, with some not included. The data hold about 120,000 clones, with about 81% observed a single time. Sequencing was performed on PBMCs. The receptors originated from a man aged 35-49 years in good health and CMV-seronegative. The CDR3 runs from the conserved cysteine through the conserved F or W. The D gene is left open where the match is weak. The size entry is marked missing in some rows and otherwise reads once, few, many or a size class.

>TRBJ2-3|-|-|TRBV6-1
CASSETTDTQYF
TGTGCCAGCAGCGAAACAACAGATACGCAGTATTTT
>TRBJ2-7|TRBD2|-|TRBV18
CASSPLAGGFTDEQYF
TGTGCCAGCTCACCATTAGCGGGGGGTTTTACGGACGAGCAGTACTTC
>TRBJ1-2|-|-|TRBV10-3
CAISESQRGDGYTF
TGTGCCATCAGTGAGTCACAACGGGGTGATGGCTACACCTTC
>TRBJ1-2|TRBD1|-|TRBV7-2
CASGDQGDYGYTF
TGTGCCAGCGGAGACCAGGGGGACTATGGCTACACCTTC
>TRBJ2-6|TRBD2|-|TRBV6-4
CASSPSGGSGANVLTF
TGTGCCAGCAGTCCTAGCGGGGGTTCTGGGGCCAACGTCCTGACTTTC
>TRBJ2-7|TRBD1|-|TRBV29-1
CSVDARDRGYYEQYF
TGCAGCGTTGATGCCCGGGACAGGGGATACTACGAGCAGTACTTC
>TRBJ2-1|-|-|TRBV6-4
CASSDTLGQWQFF
TGTGCCAGCAGTGACACGCTGGGGCAGTGGCAGTTCTTC
>TRBJ2-3|TRBD2|-|TRBV2
CASSETSARADTQYF
TGTGCCAGCAGTGAGACTAGCGCCCGAGCGGATACGCAGTATTTT
>TRBJ2-7|TRBD1|-|TRBV30
CAWSFGGTGAHEQYF
TGTGCCTGGAGTTTTGGCGGGACAGGGGCCCACGAGCAGTACTTC
>TRBJ1-5|-|-|TRBV6-5
CAIGQSNQPQHF
TGTGCCATAGGACAGAGCAATCAGCCCCAGCATTTT
>TRBJ1-4|TRBD1|once|TRBV6-5
CASRATGGGGEKLFF
TGTGCCAGCAGAGCCACAGGGGGCGGAGGTGAAAAACTGTTTTTT
>TRBJ2-6|-|-|TRBV4-3
CASSQVAPGGGRIRANVLTF
TGCGCCAGCAGCCAAGTTGCCCCAGGGGGCGGGAGAATTCGGGCCAACGTCCTGACTTTC
>TRBJ2-7|-|-|TRBV9
CASSVDYRGREQYF
TGTGCCAGCAGCGTAGACTATAGGGGCCGGGAGCAGTACTTC
>TRBJ2-1|-|once|TRBV5-4
CASSPDRSSYNEQFF
TGTGCCAGCAGTCCCGACAGAAGCTCCTACAATGAGCAGTTCTTC
>TRBJ1-2|TRBD1|-|TRBV19
CASSIEDRNNYGYTF
TGTGCCAGTAGTATCGAGGACAGGAATAACTATGGCTACACCTTC
>TRBJ1-1|-|-|TRBV29-1
CSGRGFGQATTEAFF
TGCAGCGGACGAGGTTTCGGCCAAGCTACCACTGAAGCTTTCTTT
>TRBJ2-5|TRBD1|once|TRBV5-1
CASSLGQGPETQYF
TGCGCCAGCAGCTTGGGACAGGGGCCAGAGACCCAGTACTTC
>TRBJ2-3|TRBD1|few|TRBV2
CASSDRGLRDTQYF
TGTGCCAGCAGCGACAGGGGTTTGAGAGATACGCAGTATTTT
>TRBJ2-7|TRBD1|-|TRBV19
CASSSTGTGNYEQYF
TGTGCCAGTAGTAGCACCGGGACAGGAAACTACGAGCAGTACTTC
>TRBJ2-3|TRBD1|-|TRBV2
CASSDRGQGTDTQYF
TGTGCCAGCAGTGACAGGGGGCAGGGCACAGATACGCAGTATTTT
>TRBJ2-1|TRBD2|-|TRBV27
CASSPLAGGLHEQFF
TGTGCCAGCAGTCCGTTAGCGGGAGGGCTCCATGAGCAGTTCTTC
>TRBJ2-1|-|-|TRBV7-8
CASSPRQANTYNEQFF
TGTGCCAGCAGCCCCCGGCAGGCGAATACCTACAATGAGCAGTTCTTC
>TRBJ2-1|-|-|TRBV28
CASSDAGSSYNEQFF
TGTGCCAGCAGTGACGCAGGAAGCTCCTACAATGAGCAGTTCTTC
>TRBJ2-1|-|-|TRBV25-1
CASSEGQGGEQFF
TGTGCCAGCAGTGAAGGCCAGGGGGGTGAGCAGTTCTTC
>TRBJ2-5|TRBD2|-|TRBV7-8
CASRAAQGSGSGETQYF
TGTGCCAGCAGAGCCGCGCAGGGTAGCGGGAGCGGTGAGACCCAGTACTTC
>TRBJ2-7|TRBD1|-|TRBV16
CASSQSGQGREQYF
TGTGCCAGCAGCCAATCTGGACAGGGAAGGGAGCAGTACTTC
>TRBJ2-7|TRBD1|-|TRBV5-1
CASSTQPGQGAGGNEQYF
TGCGCCAGCAGCACCCAGCCGGGACAGGGGGCGGGCGGCAACGAGCAGTACTTC
>TRBJ2-3|TRBD2|-|TRBV7-2
CASRPPGLAGATDTQYF
TGTGCCAGCAGACCCCCGGGACTAGCGGGGGCCACAGATACGCAGTATTTT
>TRBJ2-1|-|-|TRBV7-2
CASSPSRLLNNEQFF
TGTGCCAGCAGCCCTTCCCGTTTACTCAACAATGAGCAGTTCTTC
>TRBJ1-2|-|-|TRBV13
CASSPGTTTYYGYTF
TGTGCCAGCAGCCCAGGGACAACCACTTACTATGGCTACACCTTC
>TRBJ2-3|TRBD2|-|TRBV5-5
CASSLVRLAGIRTDTQYF
TGTGCCAGCAGCTTGGTGAGACTAGCGGGGATCCGCACAGATACGCAGTATTTT
>TRBJ1-4|-|-|TRBV15
CATSRRSRAQNEKLFF
TGTGCCACCAGCAGAAGGTCCAGGGCGCAAAATGAAAAACTGTTTTTT
>TRBJ1-3|-|few|TRBV6-6
CASSRSGNTIYF
TGTGCCAGCAGCCGCTCGGGGAACACCATATATTTT
>TRBJ1-2|TRBD1|-|TRBV15
CATSRETGTGAYYGYTF
TGTGCCACCAGCAGGGAAACCGGGACAGGGGCATATTATGGCTACACCTTC
>TRBJ2-7|TRBD1|-|TRBV2
CASSENPPGGLYEQYF
TGTGCCAGCAGTGAAAACCCGCCAGGGGGCTTATACGAGCAGTACTTC
>TRBJ2-1|TRBD2|-|TRBV4-3
CASSRELAPYNEQFF
TGCGCCAGCAGCCGGGAACTAGCGCCCTACAATGAGCAGTTCTTC
>TRBJ1-1|-|-|TRBV18
CASSPTGSGMDTEAFF
TGTGCCAGCTCACCCACAGGGAGCGGTATGGACACTGAAGCTTTCTTT
>TRBJ1-4|-|-|TRBV5-1
CASSPRAGTNEKLFF
TGCGCCAGCAGCCCCAGAGCAGGGACTAATGAAAAACTGTTTTTT
>TRBJ1-2|-|-|TRBV6-5
CASSYRRQTPYGYTF
TGTGCCAGCAGTTACCGGAGACAGACACCTTATGGCTACACCTTC
>TRBJ2-7|TRBD2|-|TRBV29-1
CSVGGAGGAYEQYF
TGCAGCGTTGGCGGAGCGGGAGGGGCCTACGAGCAGTACTTC
>TRBJ2-7|TRBD1|-|TRBV6-6
CASSRPRQGKDEQYF
TGTGCCAGCAGTCGGCCTCGACAGGGTAAGGACGAGCAGTACTTC
>TRBJ1-2|TRBD1|-|TRBV4-3
CASSQERDRGYGYTF
TGCGCCAGCAGCCAAGAACGGGACAGGGGGTATGGCTACACCTTC
>TRBJ1-2|-|few|TRBV9
CASSDAPGSNYGYTF
TGTGCCAGCAGCGACGCCCCGGGATCCAACTATGGCTACACCTTC
>TRBJ1-6|TRBD1|-|TRBV19
CASIPTGEDSPLHF
TGTGCCAGTATCCCGACAGGGGAGGACTCACCCCTCCACTTT
>TRBJ1-1|TRBD1|-|TRBV7-2
CASSFISGTGGTEAFF
TGTGCCAGCAGCTTTATCTCCGGGACAGGGGGCACTGAAGCTTTCTTT
>TRBJ2-7|-|once|TRBV30
CAWRGGTYEQYF
TGTGCCTGGAGAGGAGGAACCTACGAGCAGTACTTC
>TRBJ2-1|TRBD1|-|TRBV30
CAMRQGAAEQFF
TGTGCCATGCGCCAGGGGGCGGCTGAGCAGTTCTTC
>TRBJ1-6|TRBD1|few|TRBV18
CASSRDRGDSPLHF
TGTGCCAGCTCACGGGACAGGGGTGATTCACCCCTCCACTTT
>TRBJ1-2|TRBD1|-|TRBV6-6
CASSPGGQRNGGYTF
TGTGCCAGCAGCCCCGGGGGACAGCGAAACGGGGGCTACACCTTC
>TRBJ2-5|-|once|TRBV2
CASSGTSRETQYF
TGTGCCAGCAGTGGGACAAGCAGAGAGACCCAGTACTTC
>TRBJ2-3|-|-|TRBV7-8
CASSLARVSYSNSTDTQYF
TGTGCCAGCAGCTTAGCCCGGGTGTCATACTCCAATAGCACAGATACGCAGTATTTT
>TRBJ1-4|-|-|TRBV28
CASRRGDASGNEKLFF
TGTGCCAGCAGGCGCGGGGACGCATCCGGTAATGAAAAACTGTTTTTT
>TRBJ1-4|-|-|TRBV18
CASSPNGAGEKLFF
TGTGCCAGCTCACCAAATGGGGCTGGTGAAAAACTGTTTTTT
>TRBJ1-4|TRBD1|-|TRBV7-6
CASSLAGGIAARLFF
TGTGCCAGCAGCTTAGCAGGGGGCATAGCCGCACGGTTGTTTTTT
>TRBJ1-2|TRBD1|few|TRBV28
CASSSTGTGVFGYTF
TGTGCCAGCAGTTCGACCGGGACAGGGGTTTTTGGCTACACCTTC